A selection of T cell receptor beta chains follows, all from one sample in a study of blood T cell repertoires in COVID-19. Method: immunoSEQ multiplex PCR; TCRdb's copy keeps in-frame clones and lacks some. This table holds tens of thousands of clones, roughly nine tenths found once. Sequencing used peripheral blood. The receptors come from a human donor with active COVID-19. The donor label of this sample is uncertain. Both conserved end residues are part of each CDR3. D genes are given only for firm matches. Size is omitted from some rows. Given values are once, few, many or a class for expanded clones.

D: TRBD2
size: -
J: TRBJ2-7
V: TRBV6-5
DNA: TGTGCCACCACCGGGACTAGCGCCTACGAGCAGTACTTC
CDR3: CATTGTSAYEQYF

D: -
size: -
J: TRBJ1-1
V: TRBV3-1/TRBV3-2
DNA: TGTGCCAGCAGCCAACAGGGATTGAACACTGAAGCTTTCTTT
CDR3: CASSQQGLNTEAFF

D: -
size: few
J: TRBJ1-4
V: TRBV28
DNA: TGTGCCAGCAGTCTCCTAGACCCCAAACAAGAAAAACTGTTTTTT
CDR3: CASSLLDPKQEKLFF

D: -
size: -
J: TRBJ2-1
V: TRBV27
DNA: TGTGCCAGCAGTTTATTTCGCCGGGGATTCATCCCGTCATATGAGCAGTTCTTC
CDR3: CASSLFRRGFIPSYEQFF

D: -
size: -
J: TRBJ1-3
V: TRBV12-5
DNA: TGTGCTAGTGGTTCTAAAGCCGCCGCCGGAAACACCATATATTTT
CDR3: CASGSKAAAGNTIYF

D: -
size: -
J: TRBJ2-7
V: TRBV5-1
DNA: TGCGCCAGCAGCTTTGGACAGACCTACGAGCAGTACTTC
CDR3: CASSFGQTYEQYF

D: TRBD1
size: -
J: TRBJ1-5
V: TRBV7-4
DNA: TGTGCCAGCAGCTTAGCGACAGGGGTAGCACGGGGGGCAACCGATCAGCCCCAGCATTTT
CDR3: CASSLATGVARGATDQPQHF

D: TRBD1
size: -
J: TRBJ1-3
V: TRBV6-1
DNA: TGTGCCAGCAGTGAATCCCCGGGACAGGGTGGAAACACCATATATTTT
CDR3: CASSESPGQGGNTIYF

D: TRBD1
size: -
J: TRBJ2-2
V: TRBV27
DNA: TGTGCCAGCAGTGGGGACAGGCTACCGACCGGGGAGCTGTTTTTT
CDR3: CASSGDRLPTGELFF

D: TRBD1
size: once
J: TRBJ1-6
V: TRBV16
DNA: TGTGCCAGCAGCCAATTGTTGGGACAGGGAAGTTCACCCCTCCACTTT
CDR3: CASSQLLGQGSSPLHF

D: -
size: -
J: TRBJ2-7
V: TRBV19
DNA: TGTGCCAGTAGTATCGGGGCCAGGGGCTACGAGCAGTACTTC
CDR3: CASSIGARGYEQYF

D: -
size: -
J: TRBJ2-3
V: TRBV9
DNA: TGTGCCAGCAGCCCTGTCGAAGCGGATACAGATACGCAGTATTTT
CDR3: CASSPVEADTDTQYF

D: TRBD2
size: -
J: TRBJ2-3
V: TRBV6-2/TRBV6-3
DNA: TGTGCCAGCAGTTATCGGGGGGAAGGTTCAGATACGCAGTATTTT
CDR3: CASSYRGEGSDTQYF

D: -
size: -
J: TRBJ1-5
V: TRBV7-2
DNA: TGTGCCAGCAGCCCCGCGCGGGGTTACCAGCCCCAGCATTTT
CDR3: CASSPARGYQPQHF

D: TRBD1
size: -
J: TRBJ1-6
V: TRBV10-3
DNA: TGTGCCATCAGTGAGGGGCAGGGGGGTAATTCACCCCTCCACTTT
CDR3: CAISEGQGGNSPLHF

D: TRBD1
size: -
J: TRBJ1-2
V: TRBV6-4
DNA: TGTGCCAGCAGTGACCCTCTTCGCCGGGACAGATACTATGGCTACACCTTC
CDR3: CASSDPLRRDRYYGYTF

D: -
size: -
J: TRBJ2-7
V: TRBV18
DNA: TGTGCCAGCTCACGACGGGGGGCACAAGAGCAGTACTTC
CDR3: CASSRRGAQEQYF

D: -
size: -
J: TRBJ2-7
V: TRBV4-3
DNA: TGCGCCAGCAGCCAAGAGGCAGGGGAGGGGCCCTACGAGCAGTACTTC
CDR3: CASSQEAGEGPYEQYF

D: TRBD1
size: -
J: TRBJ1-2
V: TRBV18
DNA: TGTGCCAGCTCACTCCAGGCAGGGGGCTCGGAAGGCTACACCTTC
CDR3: CASSLQAGGSEGYTF

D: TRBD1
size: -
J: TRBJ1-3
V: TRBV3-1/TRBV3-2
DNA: TGTGCCAGCAGCCAAGAGACAGGGCTGAGCTCTGGAAACACCATATATTTT
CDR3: CASSQETGLSSGNTIYF

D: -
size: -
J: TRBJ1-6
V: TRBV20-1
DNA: TGCAGTGCTAGTTCAGGGTATAATTCACCCCTCCACTTT
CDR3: CSASSGYNSPLHF

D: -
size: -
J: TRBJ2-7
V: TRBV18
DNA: TGTGCCAGCTCACCGAAAACGGGATCCGTCTACGAGCAGTACTTC
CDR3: CASSPKTGSVYEQYF

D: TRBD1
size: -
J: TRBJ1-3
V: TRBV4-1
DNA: TGCGCCAGCAGCCAATGGACAGGGCCTGGAAACACCATATATTTT
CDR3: CASSQWTGPGNTIYF

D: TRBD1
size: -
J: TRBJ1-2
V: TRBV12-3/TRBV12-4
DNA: TGTGCCAGCAGCCCGGACAGGAGATATGGCTACACCTTC
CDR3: CASSPDRRYGYTF

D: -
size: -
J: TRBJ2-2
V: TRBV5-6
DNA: TGTGCCAGCAGCATAGGTCCTCGGGAGTCCGGGGAGCTGTTTTTT
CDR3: CASSIGPRESGELFF

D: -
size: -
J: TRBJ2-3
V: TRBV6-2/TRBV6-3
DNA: TGTGCCAGCAGTTACCGTACAGATACGCAGTATTTT
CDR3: CASSYRTDTQYF

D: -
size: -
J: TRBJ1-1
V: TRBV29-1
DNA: TGCAGCGTTGAAGAAGGGGAGGACACTGAAGCTTTCTTT
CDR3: CSVEEGEDTEAFF